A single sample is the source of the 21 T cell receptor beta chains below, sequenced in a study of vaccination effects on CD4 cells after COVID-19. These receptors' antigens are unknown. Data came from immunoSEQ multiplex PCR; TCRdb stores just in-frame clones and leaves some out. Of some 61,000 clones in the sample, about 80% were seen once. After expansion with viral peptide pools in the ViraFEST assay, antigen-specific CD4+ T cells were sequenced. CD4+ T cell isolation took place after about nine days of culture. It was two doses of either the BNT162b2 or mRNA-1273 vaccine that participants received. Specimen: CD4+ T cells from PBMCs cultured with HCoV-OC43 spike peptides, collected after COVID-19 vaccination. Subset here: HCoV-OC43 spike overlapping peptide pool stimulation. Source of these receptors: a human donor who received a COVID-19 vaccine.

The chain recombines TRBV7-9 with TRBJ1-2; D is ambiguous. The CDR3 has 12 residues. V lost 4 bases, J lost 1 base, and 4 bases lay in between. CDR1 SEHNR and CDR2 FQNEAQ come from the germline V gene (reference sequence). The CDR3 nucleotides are TGTGCCAGCAGCTCCCTTAACTATGGCTACACCTTC. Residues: CASSSLNYGYTF.

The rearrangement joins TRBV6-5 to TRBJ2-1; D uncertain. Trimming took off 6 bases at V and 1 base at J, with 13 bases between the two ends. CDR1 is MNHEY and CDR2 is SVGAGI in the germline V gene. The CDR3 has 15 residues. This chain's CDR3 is CASRSRYSSYNEQFF. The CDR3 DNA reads TGTGCCAGCAGGTCAAGGTACAGTTCCTACAATGAGCAGTTCTTC.

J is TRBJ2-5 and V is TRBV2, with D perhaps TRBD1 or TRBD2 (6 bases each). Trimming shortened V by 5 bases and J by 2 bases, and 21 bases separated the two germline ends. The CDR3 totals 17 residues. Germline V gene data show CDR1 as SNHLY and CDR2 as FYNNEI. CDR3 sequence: CASSLGGGGGLQETQYF. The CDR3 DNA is TGTGCCAGCAGTCTGGGTGGGGGTGGGGGGCTTCAAGAGACCCAGTACTTC.

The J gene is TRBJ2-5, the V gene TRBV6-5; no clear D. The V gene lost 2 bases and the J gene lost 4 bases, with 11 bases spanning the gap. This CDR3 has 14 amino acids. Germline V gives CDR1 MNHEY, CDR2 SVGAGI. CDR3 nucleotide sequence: TGTGCCAGCAGTTACATGTGGTCAGGAGAGACCCAGTACTTC. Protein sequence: CASSYMWSGETQYF.

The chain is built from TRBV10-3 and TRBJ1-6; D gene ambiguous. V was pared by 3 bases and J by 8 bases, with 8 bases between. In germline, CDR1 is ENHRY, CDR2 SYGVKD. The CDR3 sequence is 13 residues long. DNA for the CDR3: TGTGCCATCAGTGAAATATCCGATTCACCCCTCCACTTT. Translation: CAISEISDSPLHF.

The CDR3 DNA reads as TGCGCCAGCAGCCTGTCAGCCGGAAACACTGAAGCTTTCTTT. This encodes CASSLSAGNTEAFF. The V and J genes are TRBV5-1 and TRBJ1-1; D gene unclear. The V gene lost 4 bases and the J gene lost 2 bases, with 12 bases spanning the gap. The CDR3 runs 14 residues. From germline, CDR1 is SGHRS and CDR2 YFSETQ. Full variable domain (remainder filled in from reference TRBV5-1 and TRBJ1-1): KAGVTQTPRYLIKTRGQQVTLSCSPISGHRSVSWYQQTPGQGLQFLFEYFSETQRNKGNFPGRFSGRQFSNSRSEMNVSTLELGDSALYLCASSLSAGNTEAFFGQGTRLTVV.

In nucleotides, the CDR3 is TGTGCCAGCAGTTACTTCTCAGGGGGCGGGAGCAATCAGCCCCAGCATTTT. This gives the protein CASSYFSGGGSNQPQHF. The chain couples TRBV6-2 or TRBV6-3 to TRBJ1-5; 8 bases are a match to TRBD1. CDR3 size: 17 residues. CDR1 and CDR2 from the germline V gene are MNHEY and SVGEGT. Trimming at V came to 1 base and at J to 1 base, leaving 6 bases not matched to a gene.

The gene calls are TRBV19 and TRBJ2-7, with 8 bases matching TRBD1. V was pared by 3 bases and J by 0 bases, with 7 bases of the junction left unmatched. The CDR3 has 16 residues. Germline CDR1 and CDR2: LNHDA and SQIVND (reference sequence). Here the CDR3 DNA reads TGTGCCAGTAGTATCACGAGACAGGGGCACTCCTACGAGCAGTACGTC. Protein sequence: CASSITRQGHSYEQYV.

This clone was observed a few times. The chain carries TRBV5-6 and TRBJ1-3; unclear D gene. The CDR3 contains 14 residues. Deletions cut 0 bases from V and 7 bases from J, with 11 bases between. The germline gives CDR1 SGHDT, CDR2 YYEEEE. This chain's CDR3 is CASSLGQAKNTIYF. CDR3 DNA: TGTGCCAGCAGCTTGGGCCAGGCTAAGAACACCATATATTTT. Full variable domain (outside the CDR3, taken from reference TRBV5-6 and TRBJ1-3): DAGVTQSPTHLIKTRGQQVTLRCSPKSGHDTVSWYQQALGQGPQFIFQYYEEEERQRGNFPDRFSGHQFPNYSSELNVNALLLGDSALYLCASSLGQAKNTIYFGEGSWLTVV.

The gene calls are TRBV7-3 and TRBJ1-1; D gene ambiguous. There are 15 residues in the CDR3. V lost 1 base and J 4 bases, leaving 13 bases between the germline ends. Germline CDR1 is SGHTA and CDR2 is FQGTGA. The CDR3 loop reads CASSLIAAGITEAFF. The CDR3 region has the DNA TGTGCCAGCAGCTTAATAGCGGCAGGTATCACTGAAGCTTTCTTT. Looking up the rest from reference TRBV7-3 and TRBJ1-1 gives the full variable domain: GAGVSQTPSNKVTEKGKYVELRCDPISGHTALYWYRQSLGQGPEFLIYFQGTGAADDSGLPNDRFFAVRPEGSVSTLKIQRTERGDSAVYLCASSLIAAGITEAFFGQGTRLTVV.

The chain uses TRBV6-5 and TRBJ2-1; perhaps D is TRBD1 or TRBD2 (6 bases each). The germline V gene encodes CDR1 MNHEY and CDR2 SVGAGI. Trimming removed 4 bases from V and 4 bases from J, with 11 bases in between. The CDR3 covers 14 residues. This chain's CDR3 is CASSFRGGYNEQFF. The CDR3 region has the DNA TGTGCCAGCAGTTTCAGGGGAGGATACAATGAGCAGTTCTTC.

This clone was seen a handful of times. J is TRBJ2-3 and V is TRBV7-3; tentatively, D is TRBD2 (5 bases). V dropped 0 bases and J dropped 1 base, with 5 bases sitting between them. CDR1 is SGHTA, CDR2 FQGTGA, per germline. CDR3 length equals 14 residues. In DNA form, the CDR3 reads TGTGCCAGCAGCTTAACGGGAGGCACAGATACGCAGTATTTT. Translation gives CASSLTGGTDTQYF.

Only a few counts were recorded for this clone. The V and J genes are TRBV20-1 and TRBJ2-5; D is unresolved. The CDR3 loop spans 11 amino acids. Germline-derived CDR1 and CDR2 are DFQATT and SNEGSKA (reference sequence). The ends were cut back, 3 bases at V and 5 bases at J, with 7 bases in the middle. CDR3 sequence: CSASHPETQYF. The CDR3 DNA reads TGCAGTGCTAGTCATCCGGAGACCCAGTACTTC.

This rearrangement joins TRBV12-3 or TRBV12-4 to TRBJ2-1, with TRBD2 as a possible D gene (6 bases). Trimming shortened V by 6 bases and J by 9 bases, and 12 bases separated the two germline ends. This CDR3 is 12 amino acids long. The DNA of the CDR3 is TGTGCCAGCAGGAGATCTAGCGTTGAGCAGTTCTTC. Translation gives CASRRSSVEQFF.

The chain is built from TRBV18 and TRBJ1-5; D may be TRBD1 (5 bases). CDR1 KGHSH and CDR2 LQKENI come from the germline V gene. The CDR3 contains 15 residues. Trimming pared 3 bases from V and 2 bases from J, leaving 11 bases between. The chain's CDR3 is CASSPARDGNQPQHF. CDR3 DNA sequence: TGTGCCAGCTCACCGGCCAGGGATGGCAATCAGCCCCAGCATTTT.

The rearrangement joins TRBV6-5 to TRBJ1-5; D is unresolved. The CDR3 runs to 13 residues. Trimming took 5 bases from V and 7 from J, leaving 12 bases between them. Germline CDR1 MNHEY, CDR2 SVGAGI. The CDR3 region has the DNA TGTGCCAGCAGTCTCTTCCTGGGGCAGCCCCAGCATTTT. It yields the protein CASSLFLGQPQHF.

CDR3 loop: CASSLTGEGTGELFF. As DNA, the CDR3 is TGTGCCAGCAGCTTGACAGGGGAGGGAACCGGGGAGCTGTTTTTT. V gene TRBV5-4 combines with J gene TRBJ2-2, with D tentatively TRBD1 or TRBD2 (7 bases each). The germline CDR1 and CDR2 sequences are SGHNT and YYREEE (reference sequence). The CDR3 loop spans 15 amino acids. Deletions cut 1 base from V and 5 bases from J, with 12 bases between.

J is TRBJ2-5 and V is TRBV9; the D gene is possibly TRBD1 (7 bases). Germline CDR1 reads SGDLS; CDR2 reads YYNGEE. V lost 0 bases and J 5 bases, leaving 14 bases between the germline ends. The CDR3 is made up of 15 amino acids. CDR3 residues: CASSVVEGAWETQYF. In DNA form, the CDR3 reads TGTGCCAGCAGCGTAGTGGAGGGGGCATGGGAGACCCAGTACTTC.

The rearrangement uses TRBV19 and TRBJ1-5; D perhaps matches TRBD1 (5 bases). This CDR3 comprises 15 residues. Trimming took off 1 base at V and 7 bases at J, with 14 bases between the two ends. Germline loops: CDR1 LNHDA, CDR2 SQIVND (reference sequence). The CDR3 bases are TGTGCCAGTAGTATAGGCAGGGCGGGAGTACAGCCCCAGCATTTT. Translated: CASSIGRAGVQPQHF.

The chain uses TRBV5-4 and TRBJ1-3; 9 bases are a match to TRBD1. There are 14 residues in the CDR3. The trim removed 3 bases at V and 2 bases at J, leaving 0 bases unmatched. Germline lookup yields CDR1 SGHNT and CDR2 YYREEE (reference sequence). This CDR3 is CASSYRGPGNTIYF. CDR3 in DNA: TGTGCCAGCAGCTACAGGGGGCCTGGAAACACCATATATTTT.

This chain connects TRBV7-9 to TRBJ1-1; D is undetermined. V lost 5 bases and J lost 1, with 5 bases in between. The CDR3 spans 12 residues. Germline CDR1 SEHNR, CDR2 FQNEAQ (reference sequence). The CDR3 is CASSHWNTEAFF. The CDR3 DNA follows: TGTGCCAGCAGCCACTGGAACACTGAAGCTTTCTTT.